The next 6 T cell receptor beta chains were all read from a single sample in a study of CD8+ T cells in alopecia areata. Treatment meaning: oral pan-JAK inhibitor, 5-10 mg twice daily. Extraction of RNA preceded its reverse transcription into cDNA, which served as the sequencing template. Some clones are missing from TCRdb's copy, which holds only in-frame ones; the method was immunoSEQ multiplex PCR. This table has about 270,000 clones, about 60% appearing once. The starting material was CD4+ T cells sorted from blood, obtained at approximately week 52, from a patient treated with tofacitinib. Receptors were obtained from a human donor with alopecia areata.

This chain joins TRBV9 and TRBJ1-1; D unclear. Germline loops: CDR1 SGDLS, CDR2 YYNGEE. The CDR3 has 13 residues. V was trimmed by 0 bases and J by 0 bases, leaving 3 bases between them. CDR3 DNA: TGTGCCAGCAGCGTAGAAATGAACACTGAAGCTTTCTTT. Protein sequence: CASSVEMNTEAFF.

This chain links TRBV6-1 with TRBJ1-2, with D perhaps matching TRBD1 (6 bases). V was clipped by 10 bases and J by 2 bases, with 17 bases between them. This CDR3 is 14 amino acids long. CDR1 is MNHNS, CDR2 SASEGT, per germline. The chain's CDR3 is CATPNPTGNYGYTF. CDR3 nucleotides: TGTGCCACCCCAAATCCTACAGGGAACTATGGCTACACCTTC.

The V call is TRBV18, the J call TRBJ2-5; D possibly matches TRBD1 or TRBD2 (5 bases each). This CDR3 region has 15 residues. CDR1 and CDR2 from the germline V gene are KGHSH and LQKENI. V was clipped by 3 bases and J by 4 bases, with 15 bases between them. The CDR3 coding sequence is TGTGCCAGCTCACCGGGCGAGGGACGTCGAGAGACCCAGTACTTC. Translation gives CASSPGEGRRETQYF.

This clone was counted at least ten times. This CDR3 reads CASSLGQTTDTQYF. Written as DNA, the CDR3 is TGTGCCAGCAGCTTAGGGCAGACTACCGATACGCAGTATTTT. The genes are TRBV7-9 and TRBJ2-3; perhaps TRBD2 as D (5 bases). CDR3 length: 14 amino acids. Per germline, CDR1 SEHNR and CDR2 FQNEAQ (reference sequence). V was clipped by 1 base and J by 6 bases, with 11 bases between them.

V is TRBV18 and J is TRBJ2-3; no clear D gene. Germline CDR1 reads KGHSH; CDR2 reads LQKENI. V dropped 2 bases and J dropped 4 bases, with 7 bases sitting between them. The length of the CDR3 is 13 residues. CDR3 sequence reads: CASSPRLSDTQYF. The CDR3 coding sequence is TGTGCCAGCTCACCAAGGTTATCAGATACGCAGTATTTT.

The V and J genes are TRBV29-1 and TRBJ2-4; 8 nucleotides match TRBD1. Germline CDR1 SQVTM, CDR2 ANQGSEA. The CDR3 consists of 11 residues. Unmatched junction bases numbered 3, after V lost 7 bases and J lost 7 bases. The CDR3 DNA is TGCAGCGCCCGGACAGGGAACATTCAGTACTTC. This codes for CSARTGNIQYF.